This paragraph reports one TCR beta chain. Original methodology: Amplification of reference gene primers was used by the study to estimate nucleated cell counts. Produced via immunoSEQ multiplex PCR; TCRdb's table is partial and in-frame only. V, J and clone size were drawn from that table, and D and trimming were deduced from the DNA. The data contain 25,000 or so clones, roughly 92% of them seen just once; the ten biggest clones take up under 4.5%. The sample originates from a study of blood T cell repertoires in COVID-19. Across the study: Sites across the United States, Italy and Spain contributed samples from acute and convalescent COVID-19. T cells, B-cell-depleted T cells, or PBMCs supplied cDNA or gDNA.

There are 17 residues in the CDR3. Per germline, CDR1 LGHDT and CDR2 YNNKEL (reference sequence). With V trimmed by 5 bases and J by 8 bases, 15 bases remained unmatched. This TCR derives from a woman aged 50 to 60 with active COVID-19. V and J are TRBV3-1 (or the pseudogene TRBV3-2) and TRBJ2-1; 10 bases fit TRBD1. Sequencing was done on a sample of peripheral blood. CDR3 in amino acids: CASSYHPGQGEGDEQFF. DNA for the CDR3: TGTGCCAGCAGCTATCACCCCGGACAGGGGGAGGGGGATGAGCAGTTCTTC.